This T cell receptor (beta chain) was retrieved from a study of PD-1 blockade in classical Hodgkin lymphoma. For the study at large: Nivolumab 3 mg/kg was given intravenously every 2 weeks.

Profiling relied on immunoSEQ multiplex PCR, and the TCRdb table lists in-frame clones only, not all of them. The table has under 25,000 clones, roughly 80% seen once; the top ten hold approximately 18%. Study-wide results and caveats: Although disease activity or prior therapy may be involved, causes of the repertoire differences remain undefined. The study reported lower baseline TCR diversity in newly diagnosed patients than in healthy donors. Complete responders started with a diversity level that resembled newly diagnosed patients at baseline.

About this clone itself: The antigen is undetermined.

The germline gives CDR1 SGHVS, CDR2 FQNEAQ. The trim removed 5 bases at V and 5 bases at J, leaving 12 bases unmatched. The length of the CDR3 is 16 residues. Every patient experienced relapse after autologous stem cell transplantation, and brentuximab vedotin exposure varied. The receptor comes from a human donor with classical Hodgkin lymphoma. The source material was peripheral blood mononuclear cells (PBMCs), sampled before the second cycle of nivolumab. J is TRBJ2-5 and V is TRBV7-8; 9 nucleotides align to TRBD1. The DNA for the CDR3 is TGTGCCAGCAGCGGAAGACAGGGGGTTTTTTGGGAGACCCAGTACTTC. This codes for CASSGRQGVFWETQYF.